This TCR beta chain was captured by sequencing in a study of T cells in Graves' hyperthyroidism and ophthalmopathy. Study-wide background: Peripheral blood was collected at initial diagnosis, before any treatment.

RNA transcripts yielded amplified TCR beta CDR3 regions. RT-PCR in the first round (using the HTBI primer set) targeted the TCR CDR3. TCRdb passed the multiplex PCR reads through MiXCR, listing each CDR3 protein once. Of some 550,000 distinct CDR3 sequences listed, around 20% are singletons. This clonotype was recorded at least ten times. Graves' hyperthyroidism showing no ophthalmopathy progression within 18 months was considered stable. Patients aged 18 to 65 had newly diagnosed hyperthyroidism lasting under 2 months. The study based diagnoses on clinical symptoms, serum thyroxine and TRAb, thyroid ultrasound and orbital computed tomography. This CDR3 is 16 amino acids long. From germline, CDR1 is MNHEY and CDR2 SVGAGI. The V end was cut by 7 bases, the J end by 2 bases, with 15 bases between.

Sequenced material: blood. The source of this sequence is a man aged 18 to 35 with Graves' hyperthyroidism. The V call is TRBV6-5, the J call TRBJ2-6; D is perhaps TRBD1 or TRBD2 (5 bases each). The CDR3 loop reads CASTGLGTTGANVLTF. In nucleotides, the CDR3 is TGTGCCAGCACCGGACTCGGGACGACTGGGGCCAACGTCCTGACTTTC.